The clone carrying this T cell receptor beta chain was counted a few times. Its antigen is undetermined. This CDR3 has 17 amino acids. The ends lost 2 bases at V and 5 bases at J; junction bases unmatched: 8. Germline-derived CDR1 and CDR2 are SGHTA and FQGTGA. During its preparation, the TCRbeta library received unique molecular identifiers. TCRdb itself ran the PCR reads through MiXCR, one entry per CDR3 protein. The sample records approximately 520,000 distinct CDR3 sequences, approximately 10% being singletons. This sample is part of a study of T-cell reconstitution after alpha-beta-depleted transplantation in children. Study observations and caveats: Several hundred rapidly expanded clones from non-depleted graft cells reportedly supplied alpha-beta T cells about two months post-transplant. A year had passed since transplant, and T-cell counts and diversity by then came mostly from newly produced T cells. TCRbeta diversity was high at day 60 in some patients (a result of surviving recipient T cells and thymic progenitors).

The sequencing here drew on PBMCs, mostly from graft donor cells, taken 180 days after TCRalphabeta/CD19-depleted stem cell transplant. The TCR originated in a female patient aged 2-10 years who had a stem cell transplant for aplastic anemia, so the T cells may come from the graft donor. The chain combines TRBV7-3 with TRBJ2-5; 13 bases map to TRBD2. For the CDR3, the DNA is TGTGCCAGCAGCTTACAGCGGACTAGCGGGGGTCGGGAGACCCAGTACTTC. Translated: CASSLQRTSGGRETQYF.